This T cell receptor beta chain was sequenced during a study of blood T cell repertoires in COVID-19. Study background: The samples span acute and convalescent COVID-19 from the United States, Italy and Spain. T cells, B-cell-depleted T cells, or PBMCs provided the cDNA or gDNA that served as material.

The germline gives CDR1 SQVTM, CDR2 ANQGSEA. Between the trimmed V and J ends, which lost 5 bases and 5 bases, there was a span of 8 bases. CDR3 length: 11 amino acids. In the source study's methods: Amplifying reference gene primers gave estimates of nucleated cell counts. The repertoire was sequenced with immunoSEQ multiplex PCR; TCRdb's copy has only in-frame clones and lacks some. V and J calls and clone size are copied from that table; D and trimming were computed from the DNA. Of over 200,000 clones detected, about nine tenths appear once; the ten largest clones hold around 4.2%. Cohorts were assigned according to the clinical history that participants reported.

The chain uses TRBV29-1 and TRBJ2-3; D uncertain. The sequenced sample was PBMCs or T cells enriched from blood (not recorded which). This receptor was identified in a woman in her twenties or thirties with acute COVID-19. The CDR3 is CSVRRGDTQYF. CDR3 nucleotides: TGCAGCGTTCGGCGAGGAGATACGCAGTATTTT.